This T cell receptor beta chain was obtained from a study of shared clonotypes between healthy human individuals. Researchers sequenced unsorted PBMC DNA using ten immunoSEQ deep assay plates. Profiled with immunoSEQ multiplex PCR; TCRdb holds only in-frame clones, not every one. The data contain 450,000 to 500,000 clones, more than 75% of them singletons. Roughly 82 million PBMCs served as the genomic DNA source for unsorted samples. This TCR derives from a woman between 40 and 55 years old in good health. Some clones in this sample may be carry-over from other donors' samples. The sequencing input was PBMCs.

Written as DNA, the CDR3 is TGTGCCAGCAGCTTAGCGGGTGTTGGGACCGGGGAGCTGTTTTTT. Amino acid sequence: CASSLAGVGTGELFF. This rearrangement joins TRBV7-2 to TRBJ2-2; unclear D gene. Germline V gene lookup returns CDR1 SGHTA and CDR2 FQGNSA. Trimming took off 0 bases at V and 5 bases at J, with 10 bases between the two ends. This CDR3 comprises 15 residues.